This is a list of T cell receptor beta chains from one sample in a study of blood T cell repertoires in COVID-19. Data came from immunoSEQ multiplex PCR; TCRdb stores just in-frame clones and leaves some out. This table has a few hundred thousand clones, roughly 90% appearing once. Sequenced sample: peripheral blood. All receptors come from a woman aged 25 to 45 with COVID-19, enrolled during active disease. Each CDR3 is given with its conserved first and last residue. D genes are given only for firm matches. The size field is filled for only some rows; it gives once, few, many or a size class.

clone_size	v_call	j_call	d_call	cdr3_nt	cdr3_aa
-	TRBV30	TRBJ1-1	-	TGTGCCTGGAGCCTCTTCGCTGAAGCTTTCTTT	CAWSLFAEAFF
-	TRBV12-3/TRBV12-4	TRBJ1-5	TRBD1	TGTGCCAGCAGCACAGGGGTGGGCCAGCCCCAGCATTTT	CASSTGVGQPQHF
once	TRBV5-1	TRBJ1-6	TRBD1	TGCGCCAGCAGCTTGGACAGGGGGAGGGTTTCACCCCTCCACTTT	CASSLDRGRVSPLHF
once	TRBV25-1	TRBJ1-2	-	TGTGCCAGCAGCTGGGACACGACCTATGGCTACACCTTC	CASSWDTTYGYTF
-	TRBV7-9	TRBJ1-1	TRBD1	TGTGCCAGCAGCTTCCGGGACAGGGGTTATACTGAAGCTTTCTTT	CASSFRDRGYTEAFF
once	TRBV4-1	TRBJ2-1	-	TGCGCCAGCAGCCAAGATCTGCGGGCGGGGGCCGACAATGAGCAGTTCTTC	CASSQDLRAGADNEQFF
-	TRBV28	TRBJ2-3	-	TGTGCCAGCAGTTTCCCCGCCCGGAGAGGAGATTTCACAGATACGCAGTATTTT	CASSFPARRGDFTDTQYF
-	TRBV6-2/TRBV6-3	TRBJ2-1	TRBD2	TGTGCCAGCAGTTACTCGCGCGGGGGGGTTTACAATGAGCAGTTCTTC	CASSYSRGGVYNEQFF
-	TRBV6-6	TRBJ2-1	-	TGTGCCAGCAGCCGCGCGGGTCTACCATACAATGAGCAGTTCTTC	CASSRAGLPYNEQFF
-	TRBV24-1	TRBJ2-5	-	TGTGCCACCAGTTCTGGGGCTCAAGAGACCCAGTACTTC	CATSSGAQETQYF
-	TRBV6-6	TRBJ2-7	-	TGTGCCAGCAGTCTTAAGAGGGTCCCCGGACAGTGGTCCTACGAGCAGTACTTC	CASSLKRVPGQWSYEQYF
-	TRBV19	TRBJ1-1	-	TGTGCCAGTAGTATAGTAGGGGCCACTGAAGCTTTCTTT	CASSIVGATEAFF
-	TRBV7-2	TRBJ1-5	-	TGTGCCAGCAGCTTATACCAGGGGCCTCCCAATCAGCCCCAGCATTTT	CASSLYQGPPNQPQHF
-	TRBV7-8	TRBJ2-7	-	TGTGCCAGCAGCTCGAGGACAGACGAGGAGCAGTACTTC	CASSSRTDEEQYF
few	TRBV25-1	TRBJ2-3	TRBD2	TGTGCCAGCAGTGTCGAGCGGGGACTCAACACAGATACGCAGTATTTT	CASSVERGLNTDTQYF
-	TRBV6-5	TRBJ2-7	TRBD1	TGTGCCAGCAGCACCGGACAGGATTCCTACGAGCAGTACTTC	CASSTGQDSYEQYF
-	TRBV7-2	TRBJ2-3	TRBD2	TGTGCCAGCAGCACTAGCGGGATCGAAGTTACGCAGTATTTT	CASSTSGIEVTQYF
-	TRBV7-2	TRBJ2-2	TRBD2	TGTGCCAGCAGACGGACTAGCGGGAGTTCCGGGGAGCTGTTTTTT	CASRRTSGSSGELFF
once	TRBV5-1	TRBJ1-3	-	TGCGCCAGCAGCCCCAACAGACAGCTAAACTCTGGAAACACCATATATTTT	CASSPNRQLNSGNTIYF
-	TRBV6-6	TRBJ1-5	-	TGTGCCAGCAGTTCCCTTATGGGAGTCGACGCCCAGCCCCAGCATTTT	CASSSLMGVDAQPQHF
-	TRBV4-1	TRBJ2-2	TRBD1	TGCGCCAGCAGCCAAACGCCGGGACAGGGGAACACCGGGGAGCTGTTTTTT	CASSQTPGQGNTGELFF
-	TRBV9	TRBJ1-5	-	TGTGCCAGCAGCGCAGCAGGGAACCCTAATCAGCCCCAGCATTTT	CASSAAGNPNQPQHF
-	TRBV20-1	TRBJ1-2	-	TGCAGTGCGTCGGGGGGCTACACCTTC	CSASGGYTF
-	TRBV27	TRBJ1-5	-	TGTGCCAGCCGAGACAGACAGCGCAATCAGCCCCAGCATTTT	CASRDRQRNQPQHF
-	TRBV29-1	TRBJ2-5	-	TGCAGCGTTGAAGCCCTACGCGAGTTAGAGACCCAGTACTTC	CSVEALRELETQYF
-	TRBV6-6	TRBJ1-1	-	TGTGCCAGCAGTGGGAGAGGAGCTTTCTTT	CASSGRGAFF
-	TRBV18	TRBJ2-2	-	TGTGCCAGCTCACCATTCGGACAGTCGAACACCGGGGAGCTGTTTTTT	CASSPFGQSNTGELFF
-	TRBV5-5	TRBJ1-4	-	TGTGCCAGCAGCTTGGGCGTTGCAACTAATGAAAAACTGTTTTTT	CASSLGVATNEKLFF
-	TRBV7-7	TRBJ1-1	-	TGTGCTAGCAGCCTCCAGGTGAACACTGAAGCTTTCTTT	CASSLQVNTEAFF
-	TRBV19	TRBJ1-4	TRBD1	TGTGCCAGTAGTATCGAGGGACAGGGATTCGGTAATGAAAAACTGTTTTTT	CASSIEGQGFGNEKLFF
-	TRBV27	TRBJ2-1	TRBD2	TGTGCCAGCAGTTTATTTAGCGGGAGGGCTAACAATGAGCAGTTCTTC	CASSLFSGRANNEQFF
-	TRBV28	TRBJ1-1	-	TGTGCCAGCAGCCGGGAGCAGTACACTGAAGCTTTCTTT	CASSREQYTEAFF
once	TRBV7-2	TRBJ1-4	TRBD1	TGTGCCAGCAGCTTGGGGACAGGGGGTTATGAAAAACTGTTTTTT	CASSLGTGGYEKLFF
-	TRBV4-3	TRBJ1-4	-	TGCGCCAGCAGCCGGACATCGGGACATAATGAAAAACTGTTTTTT	CASSRTSGHNEKLFF
-	TRBV3-1/TRBV3-2	TRBJ2-3	-	TGTGCCAGCAGCTCAGGGGCTCCTAGCACAGATACGCAGTATTTT	CASSSGAPSTDTQYF
few	TRBV4-3	TRBJ1-6	-	TGCGCCAGCAGCCAAAAACGGAGTTCACCCCTCCACTTT	CASSQKRSSPLHF